The 12 T cell receptor beta chains presented below share a single source sample, sequenced in a study of blood T cells in healthy people across ages. Using a J-beta primer mix together with a sample-barcoded 5' primer, a second PCR was run for 7 to 11 cycles. TCRdb re-called the 5' RACE reads through MiXCR, storing one row per CDR3 protein. The sample lists about 640,000 distinct CDR3 sequences, over 40% occurring once. The sequenced sample consisted of blood. The receptors were gathered from an elderly man in good health.

This clonotype was observed many times. The chain is built from TRBV10-3 and TRBJ2-7; D is perhaps TRBD2 (5 bases). This CDR3 has 15 residues. Germline V gene lookup returns CDR1 ENHRY and CDR2 SYGVKD. V was shortened by 0 bases and J by 6 bases, with 15 bases between the two germline ends. In nucleotides, the CDR3 is TGTGCCATCAGTGAGTCTGTGGGAGCTCCCGGCGAGCAGTACTTC. Its protein product is CAISESVGAPGEQYF.

This clonotype was picked up a small number of times. The chain has TRBV6-2 or TRBV6-3 and TRBJ2-7; perhaps TRBD2 as D (6 bases). The V gene's germline CDR1 is MNHEY and CDR2 SVGEGT. V lost 0 bases to trimming and J lost 6 bases, with 15 bases between them. CDR3 length: 15 residues. The chain's CDR3 is CASSYSSYAGSEQYF. The CDR3 nucleotides read TGTGCCAGCAGTTACTCGTCTTATGCGGGGTCCGAGCAGTACTTC.

About this clonotype itself: The junction departs from the called germline gene at one end, perhaps through a read error. The chain links TRBV20-1 to TRBJ2-3; no clear D gene. CDR1 is DFQATT and CDR2 is SNEGSKA in the germline V gene (reference sequence). This CDR3 contains 11 residues. CDR3 sequence reads: CRARVGDTQYF. DNA for the CDR3: TGCAGGGCTAGAGTGGGCGATACGCAGTATTTT.

This clonotype was seen only a few times. The chain employs TRBV29-1 and TRBJ2-3, with 10 bases fitting TRBD2. V was pared by 3 bases and J by 0 bases, with 6 bases of the junction left unmatched. Germline loops: CDR1 SQVTM, CDR2 ANQGSEA. The CDR3 covers 16 residues. The CDR3 reads CSVEEGLAASTDTQYF. In DNA, the CDR3 is TGCAGCGTTGAGGAAGGACTAGCGGCAAGCACAGATACGCAGTATTTT.

The V gene is TRBV7-2, the J gene TRBJ2-4; no definite D call. The germline gives CDR1 SGHTA, CDR2 FQGNSA. Trimming shortened V by 1 base and J by 0 bases, and 4 bases separated the two germline ends. There are 14 residues in the CDR3. The chain's CDR3 is CASSLDKAKNIQYF. The CDR3 DNA reads as TGTGCCAGCAGCTTAGACAAAGCCAAAAACATTCAGTACTTC. Using reference TRBV7-2 and TRBJ2-4 for the parts outside the CDR3, the full variable domain is GAGVSQSPSNKVTEKGKDVELRCDPISGHTALYWYRQSLGQGLEFLIYFQGNSAPDKSGLPSDRFSAERTGGSVSTLTIQRTQQEDSAVYLCASSLDKAKNIQYFGAGTRLSVL.

The sample holds a few counts of this clonotype. The rearrangement uses TRBV29-1 and TRBJ1-2; TRBD1 matches at 9 bases. The CDR3 has 13 amino acids. V gave up 7 bases and J gave up 6 bases; unmatched junction bases: 9. Germline CDR1 SQVTM, CDR2 ANQGSEA. For the CDR3, the DNA is TGCAGCGCCCATCACCGGGACAGGGATGGCTACACCTTC. Protein product: CSAHHRDRDGYTF.

At least ten counts were recorded for this clonotype. A much larger clone sits a single nucleotide away, making a read error possible. The CDR3 coding sequence is TGCAGCGTCGCGACACGAACCTACAATGAGCAGTACTTC. Protein: CSVATRTYNEQYF. This chain links TRBV29-1 with TRBJ2-1; no definite D call. The J call is in doubt because the DNA end fits TRBJ2-7 better. CDR1 and CDR2 (germline): SQVTM, ANQGSEA. This CDR3 region has 13 residues.

This clonotype was detected once. The chain recombines TRBV7-2 with TRBJ2-1; possible D gene TRBD1, 6 bases. V lost 5 bases, J lost 4 bases, and 18 bases lay in between. In germline, CDR1 is SGHTA, CDR2 FQGNSA. The CDR3 runs 16 residues. Here the CDR3 reads CASSLHRTALYNEQFF. The CDR3 coding sequence is TGTGCCAGCAGCCTCCATAGGACAGCCCTATACAATGAGCAGTTCTTC.

DNA of the CDR3: TGCGCCAGCAGTCGATCTAGCGGGGGTGACTACGAGCAGTTCTTC. Translation gives CASSRSSGGDYEQFF. V gene TRBV10-1 combines with J gene TRBJ2-1; 10 bases line up with TRBD2. The CDR3 loop spans 15 amino acids. Per germline, CDR1 WNHNN and CDR2 SYGVQD (reference sequence). V was clipped by 5 bases and J by 10 bases; unmatched bases: 11.

This clonotype has only a few counts. The chain combines TRBV6-5 with TRBJ1-1, with 7 bases lining up with TRBD1. This CDR3 has 14 amino acids. J was trimmed by 5 bases and V by 7 bases; bases with no gene match: 10. Germline V lookup: CDR1 MNHEY, CDR2 SVGAGI. CDR3: CASTTYRGGTEAFF. DNA for the CDR3: TGTGCCAGCACTACGTACAGGGGAGGGACTGAAGCTTTCTTT.

V and J are TRBV24-1 and TRBJ2-5; 8 bases agree with TRBD1. CDR3 length equals 15 residues. The V gene end was trimmed by 4 bases and the J gene end by 5 bases; junction bases not matched to a gene: 8. Germline lookup yields CDR1 KGHDR and CDR2 SFDVKD. DNA of the CDR3: TGTGCCACCAGTGACCGTTTCAGGGGGCCGGAGACCCAGTACTTC. Protein: CATSDRFRGPETQYF.

This clonotype came up many times. The chain uses TRBV7-9 and TRBJ2-7; D may be TRBD1 or TRBD2 (5 bases each). CDR3 length: 14 residues. V was shortened by 5 bases and J by 2 bases, with 13 bases between the two germline ends. Germline V gene lookup returns CDR1 SEHNR and CDR2 FQNEAQ (reference sequence). CDR3 coding DNA: TGTGCCAGCAGCCCGGGGACCGTCCCCTACGAGCAGTACTTC. Translating gives CASSPGTVPYEQYF.